Below are 5 T cell receptor beta chains sequenced from a single sample in a study of T cell responses to AZD1222 COVID-19 vaccine. Using immunoSEQ multiplex PCR, the repertoire was profiled, and TCRdb retains in-frame clones only, with some absent. The data show roughly 120,000 clones, approximately 90% seen once. The sequences come from peripheral blood, collected on day 0 of AZD1222 vaccination. The receptors stem from an adult in good health.

This CDR3 is CASSESGNDYGYTF. CDR3 in DNA: TGTGCCAGCAGTGAATCTGGCAATGACTATGGCTACACCTTC. The rearrangement links TRBV25-1 to TRBJ1-2; D not certain. This CDR3 contains 14 residues. Germline lookup yields CDR1 MGHDK and CDR2 SYGVNS. V lost 1 base and J 3 bases, leaving 9 bases between the germline ends.

The chain joins TRBV24-1 to TRBJ1-1; possible D gene TRBD1, 6 bases. V was clipped by 4 bases and J by 7 bases, with 12 bases between them. Germline V lookup: CDR1 KGHDR, CDR2 SFDVKD. The CDR3 covers 13 residues. CDR3 sequence reads: CATSDHTGNEAFF. Here the CDR3 DNA reads TGTGCCACCAGTGACCATACAGGGAATGAAGCTTTCTTT.

The gene calls are TRBV2 and TRBJ2-1, with 12 bases identical to TRBD2. The CDR3 length is 16 residues. Trimming took 6 bases from V and 8 from J; bases not matched to a gene: 11. Germline lookup yields CDR1 SNHLY and CDR2 FYNNEI. The CDR3, as DNA: TGTGCCAGCAGCGACCAGAGGACTAGCGGGACGGATGAGCAGTTCTTC. This translates into CASSDQRTSGTDEQFF.

The chain links TRBV29-1 to TRBJ1-2; no firm D call. V was shortened by 0 bases and J by 8 bases, with 16 bases between the two germline ends. Germline V gene sequence: CDR1 SQVTM, CDR2 ANQGSEA. The CDR3 extends over 14 amino acids. Here the CDR3 DNA reads TGCAGCGTTGAAGATCTGGCCGGCGTAGCGGGCTACACCTTC. This translates into CSVEDLAGVAGYTF.

This clone was detected only once. The chain combines TRBV5-1 with TRBJ2-1; 13 positions agree with TRBD2. V shed 4 bases, J shed 5 bases, and the junction held 6 bases outside the gene matches. Germline CDR1 is SGHRS and CDR2 is YFSETQ. There are 16 residues in the CDR3. This CDR3 is CASSQELAGGNNEQFF. The CDR3, as DNA: TGCGCCAGCAGCCAAGAACTAGCGGGAGGGAACAATGAGCAGTTCTTC.